This record covers a single T cell receptor (beta chain). Sequenced by immunoSEQ multiplex PCR; TCRdb stores in-frame clones only, minus some. The sample has about 15,000 clones, about 90% seen once. The sample is drawn from a study of control samples from healthy donors and cancer patients. Per the germline V gene, CDR1 is SGHTA and CDR2 is FQGTGA. Trimming took off 3 bases at V and 7 bases at J, with 13 bases between the two ends. The CDR3 spans 13 residues. Sequenced sample: PBMCs. V and J are TRBV7-3 and TRBJ2-7; D is unresolved. The sequence was collected from a woman aged 70-85 years with colorectal cancer. CDR3 protein: CASSFDPFREQYF. CDR3 nucleotide sequence: TGTGCCAGCAGCTTCGACCCGTTTCGGGAGCAGTACTTC.